This T cell receptor beta chain was captured by sequencing in a study of T cell repertoires in cytomegalovirus infection. MiXCR, run by TCRdb on the reads, gives a single entry per CDR3 protein. The sample carries 600,000 to 700,000 distinct CDR3 sequences, around 35% recorded once. This CDR3 contains 14 residues. V was trimmed by 7 bases and J by 3 bases, leaving 15 bases between them. Germline V gene lookup returns CDR1 SGHVS and CDR2 FQNEAQ. Remarks on this clonotype: Its matching antigen is unknown.

The TCR originated in a human donor in good health (CMV status not recorded). Some clones in this sample may be carry-over from other donors' samples. Source: cultured PBMCs, taken from culture after CMV antigen stimulation. The chain links TRBV7-8 to TRBJ2-5; D possibly matches TRBD1 or TRBD2 (5 bases each). The chain's CDR3 is CASTEGRVKETQYF. CDR3 in DNA: TGTGCCAGCACCGAGGGGCGGGTCAAAGAGACCCAGTACTTC.